In this sample, the clone carrying this T cell receptor (beta chain) turned up a few times. These data come from a study of beta chain features in type 1 diabetes. The V gene lost 8 bases and the J gene lost 18 bases, with 20 bases spanning the gap. The CDR3 contains 12 residues. CDR1 is MNHNY, CDR2 SVGAGI, per germline (reference sequence). The authors sorted CD4+ naive, central memory, regulatory and stem cell-like memory cells via CD45RO/CCR7/CD25/CD127/CD95/CD27. Sequencing targeted expressed TCRB transcripts, as all isolated RNA had been reverse transcribed. Sequencing used immunoSEQ multiplex PCR; TCRdb keeps in-frame clones, though not all of them. The top ten hold more than 0.9% of the sample, which has 250,000 to 300,000 clones, 8% seen once.

This receptor was taken from a woman aged 18-29 years in good health. Sequencing was carried out using central memory CD4+ T cells from blood. The gene calls are TRBV6-6 and TRBJ1-6, with D tentatively TRBD1 (5 bases). The CDR3 coding sequence is TGTGCCAGCGCCGGGGACGACGGCTTCCCCCACTTT. Residues: CASAGDDGFPHF.